The 30 T cell receptor beta chains reported below all come from one sample, sequenced in a study of identical twins listed by TCRdb under 2016. To prepare the library, 5' RACE was applied. The sample was run on an Illumina HiSeq 2000. TCRdb handled the public reads itself, with Q25 trimming in fastp and clone calling in MiXCR, and kept productive beta chains. Every entry covers one CDR3 protein and lists the most common genes and DNA from its rows. Counted in this sample were around 680,000 distinct CDR3 sequences; 8% to 9% of them appeared once. The leading ten clones occupy approximately 0.96% of the sample. The sample was also linked to a second study, of yellow fever vaccine responses in identical twins.

Sequenced material: PBMCs. The source is a young woman in good health.

This clonotype has a count of ten or more. The gene calls are TRBV12-3 or TRBV12-4 and TRBJ2-5; the match to TRBD2 covers 7 bases. This CDR3 has 15 amino acids. The V gene end was trimmed by 3 bases and the J gene end by 3 bases; junction bases not matched to a gene: 7. CDR3 in amino acids: CASSFRLADEETQYF. As DNA, the CDR3 is TGTGCCAGCAGTTTTCGGCTAGCGGATGAAGAGACCCAGTACTTC.

This CDR3 reads CASSEFRVSDTQYF. The CDR3 DNA sequence: TGTGCCAGCAGTGAATTCCGGGTCTCAGATACGCAGTATTTT. The chain joins TRBV25-1 to TRBJ2-3, with no clear D. V was clipped by 1 base and J by 4 bases, with 9 bases between them. This CDR3 has 14 residues. From germline, CDR1 is MGHDK and CDR2 SYGVNS.

The V call is TRBV15, the J call TRBJ2-4; a possible D gene is TRBD2 (6 bases). This CDR3 is built from 16 residues. V shed 0 bases and J shed 5 bases, with 14 bases lying between them. Germline CDR1 reads LNHNV; CDR2 reads YYDKDF (reference sequence). CDR3 sequence reads: CATSREAGLGENIQYF. CDR3 in DNA: TGTGCCACCAGCAGAGAGGCGGGACTCGGGGAAAACATTCAGTACTTC.

The V gene is TRBV9, the J gene TRBJ2-5; 8 nucleotides agree with TRBD2. Losses at the gene ends were 0 bases for V and 3 bases for J; bases not matched to a gene: 4. The CDR3 length is 15 residues. CDR1 and CDR2 (germline): SGDLS, YYNGEE. Here the CDR3 DNA reads TGTGCCAGCAGCGTAGGGGGACTAGGAGAAGAGACCCAGTACTTC. Its translation: CASSVGGLGEETQYF.

This clonotype was seen at least ten times. The chain is built from TRBV28 and TRBJ2-5, with no clear D. Trimming left V 3 bases short and J 7 bases short, with 15 bases between. Germline lookup yields CDR1 MDHEN and CDR2 SYDVKM. CDR3 length: 14 residues. The CDR3 loop is CASSLPRNGWTQYF. The CDR3 bases are TGTGCCAGCAGTTTGCCACGGAACGGGTGGACCCAGTACTTC.

This clonotype was counted only a few times. V is TRBV5-1 and J is TRBJ2-2; the D is unclear. The CDR3 sequence is 16 residues long. V dropped 6 bases and J dropped 2 bases, with 17 bases sitting between them. Germline CDR1 is SGHRS and CDR2 is YFSETQ. CDR3 bases: TGCGCCAGCACCCAATTACCGGGTTTCAACACCGGGGAGCTGTTTTTT. This translates into CASTQLPGFNTGELFF.

In its sample, this clonotype was seen a few times. Written as DNA, the CDR3 is TGTGCCAGCAGAGGCGTGAGGGAGGGGCGTGTTTTCTCTGGGGCCAACGTCCTGACTTTC. Amino acids: CASRGVREGRVFSGANVLTF. The genes are TRBV12-3 or TRBV12-4 and TRBJ2-6; TRBD2 matches at 7 bases. With 6 bases clipped from V and 0 bases from J, the junction kept 17 bases outside the gene matches. This CDR3 spans 20 amino acids.

This rearrangement joins TRBV7-6 to TRBJ2-7, with 9 bases matching TRBD1. The germline V gene has CDR1 SGHVS and CDR2 FNYEAQ. CDR3 length: 14 residues. With V trimmed by 4 bases and J by 3 bases, 4 bases remained unmatched. The CDR3 region is CASSSDRGDYEQYF. The CDR3 DNA sequence: TGTGCCAGCAGCTCAGACAGGGGGGACTACGAGCAGTACTTC.

At least ten counts were recorded for this clonotype. This chain uses TRBV11-1 with TRBJ2-1, with 9 positions matching TRBD2. With V trimmed by 6 bases and J by 5 bases, 17 bases remained unmatched. The germline V gene encodes CDR1 SGHAT and CDR2 FQDESV (reference sequence). This CDR3 is built from 18 residues. This CDR3 is CASSRLAAPIYENNEQFF. CDR3 coding DNA: TGTGCCAGCAGTAGACTAGCGGCACCGATCTACGAGAACAATGAGCAGTTCTTC. The full variable domain, rest sourced from reference TRBV11-1 and TRBJ2-1, is EAEVAQSPRYKITEKSQAVAFWCDPISGHATLYWYRQILGQGPELLVQFQDESVVDDSQLPKDRFSAERLKGVDSTLKIQPAELGDSAMYLCASSRLAAPIYENNEQFFGPGTRLTVL.

A few counts support this clonotype. The chain combines TRBV10-3 with TRBJ1-5, with 9 bases identical to TRBD1. Looked up from germline, CDR1 is ENHRY and CDR2 is SYGVKD. There are 14 residues in the CDR3. Unmatched junction bases numbered 6, after V lost 8 bases and J lost 4 bases. The CDR3 protein is CAISRDRGNQPQHF. CDR3 nucleotide sequence: TGTGCCATCTCCAGAGACAGGGGGAATCAGCCCCAGCATTTT.

This clonotype appeared a few times. The rearrangement joins TRBV28 to TRBJ1-4, with no clear D. CDR1 is MDHEN and CDR2 is SYDVKM in the germline V gene. V dropped 2 bases and J dropped 4 bases, with 5 bases sitting between them. The CDR3 sequence is 13 residues long. This CDR3 is CASSLLRNEKLFF. The DNA of the CDR3 is TGTGCCAGCAGTTTACTCCGTAATGAAAAACTGTTTTTT.

The rearrangement uses TRBV7-2 and TRBJ2-7, with D hard to call. Per germline, CDR1 SGHTA and CDR2 FQGNSA. The germline V and J ends were trimmed by 5 bases and 3 bases, with 17 bases remaining between them. CDR3 length: 15 residues. CDR3: CASSKSGPYNYEQYF. Here the CDR3 DNA reads TGTGCCAGCAGCAAGAGTGGTCCCTATAACTACGAGCAGTACTTC.

This chain links TRBV11-2 with TRBJ1-6, with D perhaps matching TRBD1 (5 bases). This CDR3 is 14 amino acids long. V lost 8 bases, J lost 6 bases, and 14 bases lay in between. Germline CDR1 SGHAT, CDR2 FQNNGV. The CDR3 loop reads CASGPGTLNSPLHF. The DNA of the CDR3 is TGTGCCAGCGGTCCCGGGACCCTTAATTCACCCCTCCACTTT.

This clonotype was observed a few times. The chain uses TRBV3-1 and TRBJ1-1; tentative D call: TRBD1 (5 bases). Trimming pared 3 bases from V and 12 bases from J, leaving 14 bases between. Germline V gives CDR1 LGHDT, CDR2 YNNKEL (reference sequence). The CDR3 is 12 residues long. CDR3: CASSHRATGTFF. In nucleotides, the CDR3 is TGTGCCAGCAGCCACAGGGCAACGGGAACTTTCTTT. The whole variable domain, filled in from reference TRBV3-1 and TRBJ1-1, reads DTAVSQTPKYLVTQMGNDKSIKCEQNLGHDTMYWYKQDSKKFLKIMFSYNNKELIINETVPNRFSPKSPDKAHLNLHINSLELGDSAVYFCASSHRATGTFFGQGTRLTVV.

This clonotype was seen a handful of times. This chain links TRBV20-1 with TRBJ2-3, with 10 bases that match TRBD2. Germline loops: CDR1 DFQATT, CDR2 SNEGSKA (reference sequence). J lost 0 bases, V lost 5 bases, and 17 bases had no gene match. This CDR3 has 19 residues. Here the CDR3 reads CSAQGLAEIRTTSTDTQYF. The CDR3 nucleotides read TGCAGTGCTCAAGGACTAGCGGAAATTCGAACCACTAGCACAGATACGCAGTATTTT.

This clonotype was picked up many times. The chain couples TRBV27 to TRBJ2-7, with 8 bases aligning to TRBD1. With V trimmed by 4 bases and J by 4 bases, 6 bases remained unmatched. The CDR3 spans 14 residues. Per germline, CDR1 MNHEY and CDR2 SMNVEV (reference sequence). For the CDR3, the DNA is TGTGCCAGCAGTTCCCCAGGGGGCAGGTACGAGCAGTACTTC. The encoded protein is CASSSPGGRYEQYF.

This clonotype was picked up many times. This chain uses TRBV2 with TRBJ2-1; possibly TRBD1 for D (6 bases). The CDR3 has 13 amino acids. Trimming took 6 bases from V and 2 from J, leaving 8 bases between them. CDR1 is SNHLY and CDR2 is FYNNEI in the germline V gene. The CDR3 DNA reads TGTGCCAGCAGCTGGACAGCCTACAATGAGCAGTTCTTC. Encoded protein: CASSWTAYNEQFF. The variable domain in full, with the rest retrieved from reference TRBV2 and TRBJ2-1, is EPEVTQTPSHQVTQMGQEVILRCVPISNHLYFYWYRQILGQKVEFLVSFYNNEISEKSEIFDDQFSVERPDGSNFTLKIRSTKLEDSAMYFCASSWTAYNEQFFGPGTRLTVL.

The chain has TRBV7-2 and TRBJ2-7; 7 bases line up with TRBD1. From germline, CDR1 is SGHTA and CDR2 FQGNSA. J gave up 6 bases and V 2 bases, and 10 bases lay outside the gene matches. This CDR3 has 15 residues. The CDR3 region has the DNA TGTGCCAGCAGCTTACCCGAGGGGGCGGTTTCCGAGCAGTACTTC. Its protein product is CASSLPEGAVSEQYF.

The CDR3 bases are TGTGCCAGCAGCCAAGGGGCCTGGACGGCCATCGCCGGCGAGCAGTACTTC. Amino acids: CASSQGAWTAIAGEQYF. This chain joins TRBV3-1 and TRBJ2-7; D remains unclear. The CDR3 sequence is 17 residues long. Per the germline V gene, CDR1 is LGHDT and CDR2 is YNNKEL (reference sequence). V shed 1 base and J shed 6 bases, with 22 bases lying between them.

This clonotype has a handful of counts. J is TRBJ2-7 and V is TRBV7-2; 11 bases line up with TRBD2. From germline, CDR1 is SGHTA and CDR2 FQGNSA. With V trimmed by 1 base and J by 3 bases, 5 bases remained unmatched. The length of the CDR3 is 16 residues. This chain's CDR3 is CASSLETSGMFYEQYF. DNA of the CDR3: TGTGCCAGCAGCTTAGAGACTAGCGGGATGTTCTACGAGCAGTACTTC. Together with reference TRBV7-2 and TRBJ2-7, the CDR3 gives the full variable domain: GAGVSQSPSNKVTEKGKDVELRCDPISGHTALYWYRQSLGQGLEFLIYFQGNSAPDKSGLPSDRFSAERTGGSVSTLTIQRTQQEDSAVYLCASSLETSGMFYEQYFGPGTRLTVT.

Many counts were recorded for this clonotype. The chain is built from TRBV12-3 or TRBV12-4 and TRBJ2-3, with D perhaps assigned TRBD1 or TRBD2 (5 bases each). V lost 11 bases and J lost 5, with 17 bases in between. The CDR3 runs to 13 residues. The CDR3 DNA reads TGTGCCGGAAGGGACCCCTTAGGAGATACGCAGTATTTT. Translation: CAGRDPLGDTQYF.

This clonotype has more than one count but fewer than ten. The chain uses TRBV10-3 and TRBJ2-7, with D perhaps matching TRBD1 (6 bases). Germline loops: CDR1 ENHRY, CDR2 SYGVKD. This CDR3 is 15 amino acids long. Trimming removed 6 bases at V and 0 bases at J, with 15 bases between. The CDR3 is CAIRRDNSISYEQYF. CDR3 in DNA: TGTGCCATCAGGAGGGACAATTCAATCTCCTACGAGCAGTACTTC.

In this sample, this clonotype turned up a few times. The V call is TRBV12-3 or TRBV12-4, the J call TRBJ2-3; D not certain. Trimming left V 3 bases short and J 5 bases short, with 15 bases between. The CDR3 loop spans 15 amino acids. The CDR3 coding sequence is TGTGCCAGCAGTTTCCCAAGAGGCAGTCAAGATACGCAGTATTTT. Translated, it gives CASSFPRGSQDTQYF.

There are a few counts of this clonotype. CDR3 in DNA: TGTGCCAGCAGTATACGGGGGACAGCTGGCGAGCAGTACTTC. Protein sequence: CASSIRGTAGEQYF. The rearrangement links TRBV7-2 to TRBJ2-7; D is perhaps TRBD1 (7 bases). Between the trimmed V and J ends, which lost 6 bases and 6 bases, there was a span of 18 bases. Per germline, CDR1 SGHTA and CDR2 FQGNSA. This CDR3 comprises 14 residues.

This clonotype has just a few counts. This sequence joins TRBV10-3 and TRBJ2-5; 7 bases match TRBD2. The CDR3 sequence is 13 residues long. Germline CDR1 and CDR2: ENHRY and SYGVKD. Trimming removed 9 bases from V and 5 bases from J; junction bases left unmatched: 9. For the CDR3, the DNA is TGTGCCATTCGGGGGGAGGCGTCGGAGACCCAGTACTTC. It translates to CAIRGEASETQYF.

The chain recombines TRBV20-1 with TRBJ2-3, with D unclear. The CDR3 runs 14 residues. The germline gives CDR1 DFQATT, CDR2 SNEGSKA (reference sequence). Trimming left V 0 bases short and J 2 bases short, with 9 bases between. CDR3 loop: CSARDGATTDTQYF. CDR3 DNA sequence: TGCAGTGCTAGAGATGGTGCCACCACAGATACGCAGTATTTT.

V gene TRBV28 combines with J gene TRBJ2-1; D is undetermined. Germline V CDR1 and CDR2: MDHEN, SYDVKM. The CDR3 sequence is 14 residues long. Between the trimmed V and J ends, which lost 7 bases and 3 bases, there was a span of 13 bases. CDR3 nucleotide sequence: TGTGCCAGCAACCTGGAAGGCTACTACAATGAGCAGTTCTTC. It yields the protein CASNLEGYYNEQFF.

As for this clonotype: Possible read error: a much larger clone is one base away. This chain links TRBV7-9 with TRBJ2-2, with 10 nucleotides matching TRBD2. The germline CDR1 and CDR2 sequences are SEHNR and FQNEAQ (reference sequence). The CDR3 is 14 residues long. CDR3 region: CASSITSGTGVLFF. Written as DNA, the CDR3 is TGTGCCAGCAGCATAACTAGCGGGACCGGGGTGCTGTTTTTT.

This clonotype has at least ten counts. The chain links TRBV10-2 to TRBJ2-3, with D hard to call. The CDR3 runs 13 residues. Trimming took off 5 bases at V and 1 base at J, with 7 bases between the two ends. The germline CDR1 and CDR2 sequences are WSHSY and SAAADI. CDR3 amino acids: CASSPLRTDTQYF. CDR3 in DNA: TGCGCCAGCAGTCCACTCCGCACAGATACGCAGTATTTT.

This clonotype occurred many times. This rearrangement joins TRBV7-9 to TRBJ1-4, with 8 bases that match TRBD1. Germline V gene sequence: CDR1 SEHNR, CDR2 FQNEAQ (reference sequence). V trimming: 3 bases; J trimming: 8 bases; junction bases outside the gene matches: 8. This CDR3 region has 15 residues. The CDR3 nucleotides read TGTGCCAGCAGCTTTTGGAGACAGGGGAACGAAAAACTGTTTTTT. Translation gives CASSFWRQGNEKLFF.